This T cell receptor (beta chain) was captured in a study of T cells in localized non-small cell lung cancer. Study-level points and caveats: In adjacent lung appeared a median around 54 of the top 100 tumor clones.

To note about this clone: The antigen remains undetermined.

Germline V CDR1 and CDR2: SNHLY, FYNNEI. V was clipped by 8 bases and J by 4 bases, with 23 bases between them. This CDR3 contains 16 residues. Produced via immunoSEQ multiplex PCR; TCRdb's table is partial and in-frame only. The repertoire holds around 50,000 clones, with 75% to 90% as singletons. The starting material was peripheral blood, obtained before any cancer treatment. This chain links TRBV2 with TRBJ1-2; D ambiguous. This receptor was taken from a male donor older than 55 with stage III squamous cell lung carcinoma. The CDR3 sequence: CASQKPRTGDSYGYTF. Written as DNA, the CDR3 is TGTGCCAGCCAAAAACCAAGGACCGGGGATAGCTATGGCTACACCTTC.